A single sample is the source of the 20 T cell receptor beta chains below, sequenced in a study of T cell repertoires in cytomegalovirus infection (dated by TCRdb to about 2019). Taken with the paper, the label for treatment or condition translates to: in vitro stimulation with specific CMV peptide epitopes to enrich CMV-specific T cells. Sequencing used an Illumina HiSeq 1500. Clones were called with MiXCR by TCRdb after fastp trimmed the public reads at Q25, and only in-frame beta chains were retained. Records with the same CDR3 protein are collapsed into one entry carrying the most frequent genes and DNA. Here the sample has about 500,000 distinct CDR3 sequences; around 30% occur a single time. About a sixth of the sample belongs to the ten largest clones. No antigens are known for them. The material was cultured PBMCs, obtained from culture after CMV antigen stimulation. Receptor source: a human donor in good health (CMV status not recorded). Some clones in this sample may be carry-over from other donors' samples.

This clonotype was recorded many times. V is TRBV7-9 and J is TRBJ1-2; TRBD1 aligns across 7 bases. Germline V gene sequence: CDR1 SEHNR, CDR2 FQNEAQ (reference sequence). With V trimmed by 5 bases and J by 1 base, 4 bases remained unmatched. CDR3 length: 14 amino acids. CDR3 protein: CASSPQGGNYGYTF. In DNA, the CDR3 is TGTGCCAGCAGCCCCCAGGGGGGTAACTATGGCTACACCTTC.

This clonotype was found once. This CDR3 is CASSSDGYTEAFF. The CDR3 coding sequence is TGTGCCAGCAGCTCGGACGGATACACTGAAGCTTTCTTT. The chain uses TRBV7-2 and TRBJ1-1; D gene ambiguous. Trimming took off 4 bases at V and 3 bases at J, with 9 bases between the two ends. The CDR3 contains 13 residues. Germline CDR1 is SGHTA and CDR2 is FQGNSA.

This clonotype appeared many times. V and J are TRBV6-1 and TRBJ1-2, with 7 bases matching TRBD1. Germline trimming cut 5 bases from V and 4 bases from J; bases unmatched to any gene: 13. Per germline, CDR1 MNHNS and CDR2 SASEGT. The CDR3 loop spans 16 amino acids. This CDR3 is CASSSRGLTGTYGYTF. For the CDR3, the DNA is TGTGCCAGCAGTTCGAGGGGCCTGACAGGGACCTATGGCTACACCTTC.

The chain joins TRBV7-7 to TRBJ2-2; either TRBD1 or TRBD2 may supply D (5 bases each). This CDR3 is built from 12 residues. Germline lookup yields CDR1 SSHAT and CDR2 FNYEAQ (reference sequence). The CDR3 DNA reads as TGTGCTAGCCGAGGGGTCACCGGGGAGCTGTTTTTT. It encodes CASRGVTGELFF.

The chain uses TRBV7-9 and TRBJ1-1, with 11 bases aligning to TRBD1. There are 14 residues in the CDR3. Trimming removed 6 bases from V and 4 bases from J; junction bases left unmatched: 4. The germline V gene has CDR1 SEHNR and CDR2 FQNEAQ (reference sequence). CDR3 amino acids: CASRLGTGGTEAFF. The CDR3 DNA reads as TGTGCCAGCAGGTTGGGGACAGGGGGCACTGAAGCTTTCTTT.

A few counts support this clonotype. The CDR3 loop is CASSPPWTSAYNEQFF. The CDR3 nucleotides are TGTGCCAGCAGCCCGCCTTGGACTAGCGCCTACAATGAGCAGTTCTTC. The chain recombines TRBV7-9 with TRBJ2-1; 9 bases match TRBD2. The germline gives CDR1 SEHNR, CDR2 FQNEAQ (reference sequence). With V trimmed by 5 bases and J by 2 bases, 7 bases remained unmatched. This CDR3 spans 16 amino acids. Full variable domain (rest looked up from reference TRBV7-9 and TRBJ2-1): DTGVSQNPRHKITKRGQNVTFRCDPISEHNRLYWYRQTLGQGPEFLTYFQNEAQLEKSRLLSDRFSAERPKGSFSTLEIQRTEQGDSAMYLCASSPPWTSAYNEQFFGPGTRLTVL.

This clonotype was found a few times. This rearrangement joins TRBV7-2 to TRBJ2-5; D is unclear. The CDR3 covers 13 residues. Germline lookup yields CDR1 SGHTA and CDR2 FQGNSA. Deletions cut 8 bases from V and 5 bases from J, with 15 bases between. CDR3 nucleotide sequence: TGTGCCAGCCGCCCCCTCTCAGGCGAGACCCAGTACTTC. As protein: CASRPLSGETQYF.

In DNA form, the CDR3 reads TGTGCCAGCGTGGCGGGGGAGAATTTCTATGGCTACACCTTC. Protein product: CASVAGENFYGYTF. The chain couples TRBV19 to TRBJ1-2; D is perhaps TRBD1 (5 bases). The CDR3 is made up of 14 amino acids. Trimming removed 9 bases at V and 4 bases at J, with 18 bases between. Germline V gene lookup returns CDR1 LNHDA and CDR2 SQIVND (reference sequence). Based on the CDR3 plus reference TRBV19 and TRBJ1-2, the full variable domain is DGGITQSPKYLFRKEGQNVTLSCEQNLNHDAMYWYRQDPGQGLRLIYYSQIVNDFQKGDIAEGYSVSREKKESFPLTVTSAQKNPTAFYLCASVAGENFYGYTFGSGTRLTVV.

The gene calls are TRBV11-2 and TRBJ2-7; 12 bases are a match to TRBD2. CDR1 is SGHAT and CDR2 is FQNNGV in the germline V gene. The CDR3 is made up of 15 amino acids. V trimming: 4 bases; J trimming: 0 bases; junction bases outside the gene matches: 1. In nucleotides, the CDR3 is TGTGCCAGCAGCTCGACTAGCGGGAGCTCCTACGAGCAGTACTTC. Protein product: CASSSTSGSSYEQYF.

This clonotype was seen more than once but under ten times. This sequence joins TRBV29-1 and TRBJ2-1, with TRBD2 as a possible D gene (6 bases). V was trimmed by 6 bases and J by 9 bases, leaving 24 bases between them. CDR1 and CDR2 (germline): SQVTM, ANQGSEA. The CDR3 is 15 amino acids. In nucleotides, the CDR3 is TGCAGCGTGCCCAACCATCTAGCGCGTGTCAGTGAGCAGTTCTTC. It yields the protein CSVPNHLARVSEQFF.

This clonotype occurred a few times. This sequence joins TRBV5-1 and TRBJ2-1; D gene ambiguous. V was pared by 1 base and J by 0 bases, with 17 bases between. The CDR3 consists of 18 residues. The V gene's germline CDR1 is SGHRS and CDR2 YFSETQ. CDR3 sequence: CASSLRPLTGGSYNEQFF. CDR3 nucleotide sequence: TGCGCCAGCAGCTTGCGTCCATTGACGGGTGGCTCCTACAATGAGCAGTTCTTC.

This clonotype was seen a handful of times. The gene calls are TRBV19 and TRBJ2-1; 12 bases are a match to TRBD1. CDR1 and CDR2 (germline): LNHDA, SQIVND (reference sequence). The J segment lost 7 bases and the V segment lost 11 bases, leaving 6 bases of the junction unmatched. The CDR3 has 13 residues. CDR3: CASTGQGANEQFF. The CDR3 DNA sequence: TGTGCCTCAACGGGACAGGGGGCGAATGAGCAGTTCTTC.

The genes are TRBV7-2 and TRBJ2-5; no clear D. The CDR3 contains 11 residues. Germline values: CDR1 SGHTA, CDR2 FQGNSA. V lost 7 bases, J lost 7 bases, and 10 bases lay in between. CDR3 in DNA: TGTGCCAGCATAGGACGCTCGACCCAGTACTTC. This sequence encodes CASIGRSTQYF. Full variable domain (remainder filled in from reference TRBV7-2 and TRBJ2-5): GAGVSQSPSNKVTEKGKDVELRCDPISGHTALYWYRQSLGQGLEFLIYFQGNSAPDKSGLPSDRFSAERTGGSVSTLTIQRTQQEDSAVYLCASIGRSTQYFGPGTRLLVL.

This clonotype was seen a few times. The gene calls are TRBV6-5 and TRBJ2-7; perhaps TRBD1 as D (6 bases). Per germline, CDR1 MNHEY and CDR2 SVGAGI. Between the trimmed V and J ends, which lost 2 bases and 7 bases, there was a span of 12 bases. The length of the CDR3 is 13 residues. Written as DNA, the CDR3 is TGTGCCAGCAGTTACCAGGGGATAGGGGAGCAGTACTTC. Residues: CASSYQGIGEQYF.

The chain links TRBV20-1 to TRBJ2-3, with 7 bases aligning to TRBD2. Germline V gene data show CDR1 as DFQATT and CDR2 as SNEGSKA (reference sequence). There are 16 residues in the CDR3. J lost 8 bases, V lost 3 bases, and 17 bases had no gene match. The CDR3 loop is CSARPVGREVQGTQYF. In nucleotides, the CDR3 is TGCAGTGCTAGGCCTGTGGGCCGGGAGGTCCAAGGTACGCAGTATTTT.

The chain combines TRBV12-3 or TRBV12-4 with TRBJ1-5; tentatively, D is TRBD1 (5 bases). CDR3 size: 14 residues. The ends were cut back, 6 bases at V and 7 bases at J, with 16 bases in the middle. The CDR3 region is CASRPDSSGQPQHF. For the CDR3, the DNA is TGTGCCAGCAGGCCAGACAGCTCAGGGCAGCCCCAGCATTTT.

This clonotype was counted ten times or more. DNA of the CDR3: TGTGCCAGCAGTTTAAGGGGCAGGGGGCCTAACTATGGCTACACCTTC. Its translation: CASSLRGRGPNYGYTF. This chain uses TRBV28 with TRBJ1-2; 8 nucleotides agree with TRBD1. There are 16 residues in the CDR3. Losses at the gene ends were 2 bases for V and 0 bases for J; bases not matched to a gene: 5. CDR1 MDHEN and CDR2 SYDVKM come from the germline V gene.

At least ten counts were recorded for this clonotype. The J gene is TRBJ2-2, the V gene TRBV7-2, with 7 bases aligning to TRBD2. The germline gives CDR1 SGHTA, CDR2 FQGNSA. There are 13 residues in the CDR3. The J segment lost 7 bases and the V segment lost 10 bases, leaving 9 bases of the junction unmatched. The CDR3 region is CATSGEPHGELFF. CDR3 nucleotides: TGTGCCACAAGCGGGGAGCCTCACGGGGAGCTGTTTTTT.

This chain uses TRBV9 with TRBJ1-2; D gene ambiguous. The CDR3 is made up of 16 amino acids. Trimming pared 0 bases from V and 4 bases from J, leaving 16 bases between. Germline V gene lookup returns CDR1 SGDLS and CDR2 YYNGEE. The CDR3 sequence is CASSVDQRAPTYGYTF. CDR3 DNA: TGTGCCAGCAGCGTAGATCAGCGAGCACCTACCTATGGCTACACCTTC.

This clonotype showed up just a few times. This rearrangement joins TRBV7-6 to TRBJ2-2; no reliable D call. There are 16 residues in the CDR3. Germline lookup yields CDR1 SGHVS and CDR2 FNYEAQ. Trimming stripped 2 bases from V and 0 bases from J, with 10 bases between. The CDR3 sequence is CASSLKPGSNTGELFF. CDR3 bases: TGTGCCAGCAGCTTAAAGCCGGGTTCGAACACCGGGGAGCTGTTTTTT.